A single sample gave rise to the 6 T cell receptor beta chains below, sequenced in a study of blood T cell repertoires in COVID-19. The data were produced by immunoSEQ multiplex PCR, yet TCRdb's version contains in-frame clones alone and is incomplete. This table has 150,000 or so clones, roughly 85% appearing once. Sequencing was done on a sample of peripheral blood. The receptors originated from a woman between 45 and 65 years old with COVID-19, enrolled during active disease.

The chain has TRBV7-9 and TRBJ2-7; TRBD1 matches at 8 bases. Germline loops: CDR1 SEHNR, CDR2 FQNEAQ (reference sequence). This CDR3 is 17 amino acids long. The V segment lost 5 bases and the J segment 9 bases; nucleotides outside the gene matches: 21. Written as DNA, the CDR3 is TGTGCCAGCAGCCCCGGAGGCTACCGGGACAGGACCATCGGGCAGTACTTC. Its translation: CASSPGGYRDRTIGQYF.

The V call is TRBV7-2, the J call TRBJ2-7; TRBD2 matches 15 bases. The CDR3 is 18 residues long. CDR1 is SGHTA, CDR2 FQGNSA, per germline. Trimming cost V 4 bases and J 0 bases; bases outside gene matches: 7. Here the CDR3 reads CASSSGLAGGESSYEQYF. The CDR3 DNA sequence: TGTGCCAGCAGCTCTGGACTAGCGGGGGGGGAAAGCTCCTACGAGCAGTACTTC.

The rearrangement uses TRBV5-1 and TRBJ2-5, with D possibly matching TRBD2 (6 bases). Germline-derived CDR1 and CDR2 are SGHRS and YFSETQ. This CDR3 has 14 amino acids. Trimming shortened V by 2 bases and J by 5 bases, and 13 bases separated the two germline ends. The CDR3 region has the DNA TGCGCCAGCAGCTTCGGGACTCCCGGGGAGACCCAGTACTTC. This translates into CASSFGTPGETQYF.

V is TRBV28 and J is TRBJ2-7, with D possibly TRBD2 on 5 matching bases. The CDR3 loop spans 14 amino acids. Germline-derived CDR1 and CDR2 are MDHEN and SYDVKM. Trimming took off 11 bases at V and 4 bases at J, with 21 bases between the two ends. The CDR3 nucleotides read TGTGCCTGTAGAGCAGCGGAGAACCTATACGAGCAGTACTTC. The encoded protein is CACRAAENLYEQYF.

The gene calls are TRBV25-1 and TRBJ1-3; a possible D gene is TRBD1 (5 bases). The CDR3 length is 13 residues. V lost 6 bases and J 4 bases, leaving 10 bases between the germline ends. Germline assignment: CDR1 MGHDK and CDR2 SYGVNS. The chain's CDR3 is CASRGGAGNTIYF. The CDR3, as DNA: TGTGCCAGCAGGGGTGGGGCCGGAAACACCATATATTTT.

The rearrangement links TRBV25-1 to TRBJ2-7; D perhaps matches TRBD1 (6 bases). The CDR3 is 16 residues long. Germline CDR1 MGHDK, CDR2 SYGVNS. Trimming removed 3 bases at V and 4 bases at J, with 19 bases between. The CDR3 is CASSDRDTASGYEQYF. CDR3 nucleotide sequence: TGTGCCAGCAGTGACCGGGACACCGCCTCGGGGTACGAGCAGTACTTC.